Below, 17 T cell receptor beta chains from the same sample are listed, as sequenced in a study of cytomegalovirus exposure and HLA in healthy donors. Some clones are missing from TCRdb's copy, which holds only in-frame ones; the method was immunoSEQ multiplex PCR. The repertoire holds 100,000 to 150,000 clones, with over 85% as singletons. The sequencing input was PBMCs. These receptors were taken from a woman between 18 and 30 years old in good health and CMV-seronegative.

This rearrangement joins TRBV4-3 to TRBJ2-3; 7 nucleotides line up with TRBD1. V lost 6 bases, J lost 4 bases, and 10 bases stayed unmatched. The CDR3 runs to 15 residues. From germline, CDR1 is LGHNA and CDR2 YSLEER. CDR3 protein: CASRSDRDNSDTQYF. DNA for the CDR3: TGCGCCAGCAGATCCGACAGGGACAATTCAGATACGCAGTATTTT.

The J gene is TRBJ2-3, the V gene TRBV28; D is uncertain. Germline CDR1 reads MDHEN; CDR2 reads SYDVKM. V shed 2 bases and J shed 4 bases, with 7 bases lying between them. This CDR3 spans 13 amino acids. CDR3 sequence: CASSLLDADTQYF. CDR3 DNA: TGTGCCAGCAGTTTACTAGATGCAGATACGCAGTATTTT.

The chain combines TRBV27 with TRBJ2-2, with D maybe TRBD1 (6 bases). Per the germline V gene, CDR1 is MNHEY and CDR2 is SMNVEV (reference sequence). Trimming pared 8 bases from V and 4 bases from J, leaving 14 bases between. The CDR3 contains 14 residues. Here the CDR3 reads CASGDRQTTGELFF. The CDR3 bases are TGTGCCAGCGGAGACAGGCAAACCACCGGGGAGCTGTTTTTT.

This clone showed up just once. The V gene is TRBV27, the J gene TRBJ2-1, with a possible D match to TRBD1 (5 bases). Deletions cut 0 bases from V and 7 bases from J, with 7 bases between. Looked up from germline, CDR1 is MNHEY and CDR2 is SMNVEV (reference sequence). The length of the CDR3 is 13 residues. The CDR3 sequence: CASSLSGANEQFF. In DNA form, the CDR3 reads TGTGCCAGCAGTTTATCAGGGGCAAATGAGCAGTTCTTC.

The chain combines TRBV13 with TRBJ1-1; TRBD1 matches 9 bases. Trimming at V came to 5 bases and at J to 8 bases, leaving 6 bases not matched to a gene. In germline, CDR1 is PRHDT, CDR2 FYEKMQ (reference sequence). The CDR3 has 13 amino acids. Here the CDR3 DNA reads TGTGCCAGCAGCAGGGACAGGGTAAGGGAAGCTTTCTTT. The encoded protein is CASSRDRVREAFF.

The V call is TRBV7-6, the J call TRBJ2-1; 10 bases are shared with TRBD2. V dropped 1 base and J dropped 6; count of bases not matched to a gene: 3. The CDR3 sequence is 15 residues long. Germline lookup yields CDR1 SGHVS and CDR2 FNYEAQ. CDR3 nucleotide sequence: TGTGCCAGCAGCTTAGGTTCTAGCGGGGGCAATGAGCAGTTCTTC. It codes for CASSLGSSGGNEQFF.

The gene calls are TRBV12-2 and TRBJ2-5; TRBD1 was called by the table and not checked on the DNA. TRBV12-2 is a listed pseudogene. CDR3 size: 18 residues. The chain's CDR3 is CASRLDKPGPVREETQYF. The DNA for the CDR3 is TGTGCAAGTCGCTTAGATAAACCAGGGCCTGTACGGGAAGAGACCCAGTACTTC.

The CDR3, as DNA: TGTGCCAGCAGCCAAGGGACAGGGGGACCCTACGAGCAGTACTTC. Encoded protein: CASSQGTGGPYEQYF. V usage is TRBV4-2 and J usage is TRBJ2-7; 10 bases fit TRBD1. Germline lookup yields CDR1 LGHNA and CDR2 YNFKEQ. This CDR3 is built from 15 residues. With V trimmed by 1 base and J by 2 bases, 2 bases remained unmatched.

The V gene is TRBV29-1, the J gene TRBJ1-2; 12 bases fit TRBD1. The CDR3 is 14 residues long. The junction had 11 bases not matched to a gene; V was cut back by 7 bases and J by 8 bases. CDR1 and CDR2 from the germline V gene are SQVTM and ANQGSEA. The CDR3 DNA reads TGCAGCGCCGGACCGGGACAGGGGGCAGAGGGCTACACCTTC. Residues: CSAGPGQGAEGYTF.

In this sample, this clone turned up a few times. This chain connects TRBV19 to TRBJ1-2; D gene uncertain. Germline loops: CDR1 LNHDA, CDR2 SQIVND (reference sequence). The CDR3 extends over 13 amino acids. V shed 5 bases and J shed 4 bases, with 11 bases lying between them. CDR3 loop: CASSWESGYGYTF. The CDR3 DNA reads TGTGCCAGTAGTTGGGAAAGCGGCTATGGCTACACCTTC. The full variable domain, completed using reference TRBV19 and TRBJ1-2, is DGGITQSPKYLFRKEGQNVTLSCEQNLNHDAMYWYRQDPGQGLRLIYYSQIVNDFQKGDIAEGYSVSREKKESFPLTVTSAQKNPTAFYLCASSWESGYGYTFGSGTRLTVV.

The DNA of the CDR3 is TGCGCCAGCAGCCAAGATTCTCGCGGGGGGACCTCCTACGAGCAGTACTTC. Encoded protein: CASSQDSRGGTSYEQYF. The J gene is TRBJ2-7, the V gene TRBV4-1; 8 positions agree with TRBD2. This CDR3 contains 17 residues. V was clipped by 0 bases and J by 0 bases; unmatched bases: 7. Germline V gene lookup returns CDR1 MGHRA and CDR2 YSYEKL.

This chain connects TRBV7-8 to TRBJ1-2; D call uncertain. Germline values: CDR1 SGHVS, CDR2 FQNEAQ. V was shortened by 1 base and J by 6 bases, with 9 bases between the two germline ends. This CDR3 has 13 amino acids. The CDR3 sequence: CASSLGAGDGYTF. Here the CDR3 DNA reads TGTGCCAGCAGCTTAGGAGCAGGTGATGGCTACACCTTC.

CDR3: CASSTGTGLPNTEAFF. The CDR3, as DNA: TGTGCCAGCAGTACCGGGACAGGACTACCAAACACTGAAGCTTTCTTT. The gene calls are TRBV2 and TRBJ1-1, with 8 positions matching TRBD1. Trimming cost V 5 bases and J 2 bases; bases outside gene matches: 10. Germline CDR1 and CDR2: SNHLY and FYNNEI. The CDR3 extends over 16 amino acids.

V is TRBV6-1 and J is TRBJ1-4; possible D gene TRBD1, 6 bases. Germline lookup yields CDR1 MNHNS and CDR2 SASEGT. The CDR3 extends over 14 amino acids. The V end lost 6 bases, the J end lost 6 bases, and 14 bases lay between the germline ends. The CDR3 loop is CASSRRGPDEKLFF. The CDR3 coding sequence is TGTGCCAGCAGCCGGCGGGGGCCCGATGAAAAACTGTTTTTT.

J is TRBJ1-1 and V is TRBV15; D unclear. Deletions cut 0 bases from V and 9 bases from J, with 8 bases between. Germline values: CDR1 LNHNV, CDR2 YYDKDF (reference sequence). The CDR3 spans 12 residues. For the CDR3, the DNA is TGTGCCACCAGCAGAGACAAGACTAAAGCTTTCTTT. Translated, it gives CATSRDKTKAFF.

The CDR3 coding sequence is TGTGCCAGCAGCTTGGGACGGGGAAGTGAGCAGTTCTTC. Its translation: CASSLGRGSEQFF. The rearrangement links TRBV5-4 to TRBJ2-1; D may be TRBD2 (5 bases). Germline-derived CDR1 and CDR2 are SGHNT and YYREEE (reference sequence). V was clipped by 0 bases and J by 9 bases, with 10 bases between them. The CDR3 sequence is 13 residues long.

The rearrangement links TRBV7-9 to TRBJ2-7; D not certain. The V gene lost 11 bases and the J gene lost 2 bases, with 16 bases spanning the gap. The CDR3 totals 13 residues. Germline CDR1 is SEHNR and CDR2 is FQNEAQ (reference sequence). The CDR3 here is CALSSGRTYEQYF. The DNA for the CDR3 is TGTGCCCTCAGTAGTGGCAGGACCTACGAGCAGTACTTC. Full variable domain (rest looked up from reference TRBV7-9 and TRBJ2-7): DTGVSQNPRHKITKRGQNVTFRCDPISEHNRLYWYRQTLGQGPEFLTYFQNEAQLEKSRLLSDRFSAERPKGSFSTLEIQRTEQGDSAMYLCALSSGRTYEQYFGPGTRLTVT.